The rows below give T cell receptor beta chains drawn from one sample of a study of cytomegalovirus exposure and HLA in healthy donors. Data came from immunoSEQ multiplex PCR; TCRdb stores just in-frame clones and leaves some out. The sample records around 100,000 clones, 70% being singletons. The sample comprised PBMCs. The source of these receptors is a man younger than 40 in good health and CMV-seropositive. Both conserved end residues are part of each CDR3. D genes are given only for firm matches. Only some rows state a clone size, as once, few, many or a class for expanded clones.

j_call d_call v_call clone_size cdr3_nt cdr3_aa
TRBJ2-1 TRBD2 TRBV9 NA TGTGCCAGCAGCGTAGATCTAGCGGGAGCTGAGCAGTTCTTC CASSVDLAGAEQFF
TRBJ2-3 NA TRBV10-1 NA TGCGCCAGCAGTGGGACTATAACAGATACGCAGTATTTT CASSGTITDTQYF
TRBJ2-2 NA TRBV6-5 NA TGTGCCAGCAGAGAACACCGGGGAGCTGTTTTT CASREHRGAVF
TRBJ2-3 NA TRBV19 NA TGTGCCAGTAGTATTACAGGGCTTCAGTTAGGGGCTAGCACAGATACGCAGTATTTT CASSITGLQLGASTDTQYF
TRBJ1-6 NA TRBV10-3 NA TGTGCCATCAGTGAGTCCGGTAGCTCCTATAATTCACCCCTCCACTTT CAISESGSSYNSPLHF
TRBJ1-2 NA TRBV2 NA TGTGCCAGCACCGTACAGGGTACAAGCTACACCTTC CASTVQGTSYTF
TRBJ1-1 NA TRBV29-1 NA TGCAGCGTTCGCAGGAACACTGAAGCTTTCTTT CSVRRNTEAFF
TRBJ1-1 TRBD1 TRBV4-3 NA TGCGCCAGCAGCCAAGATCGGCGGACAGGGGACGCTGAAGCTTTCTTT CASSQDRRTGDAEAFF
TRBJ2-2 NA TRBV29-1 NA TGCAGCGTCGGTTACAGGGGAGGCACCGGGGAGCTGTTTTTT CSVGYRGGTGELFF
TRBJ2-3 TRBD2 TRBV6-1 once TGTGCCAGCAGTGGGCTAGCGGGGGGCTGGGGCACAGATACGCAGTATTTT CASSGLAGGWGTDTQYF
TRBJ1-2 NA TRBV5-6 NA TGTGCCAGCAGCTTTTTGCAGGAGGACCGCTACACCTTC CASSFLQEDRYTF
TRBJ2-3 NA TRBV5-1 once TGCGCCAGCAGCTTGGAACAGGATACAGATACGCAGTATTTT CASSLEQDTDTQYF
TRBJ1-4 TRBD1 TRBV5-1 NA TGCGCCAGCAGCTTGAACCCAGGGGGTGCTAATGAAAAACTGTTTTTT CASSLNPGGANEKLFF
TRBJ2-3 TRBD2 TRBV6-1 few TGTGCCAGCAGTGTTGACGGGGGGGCCGTAGATACGCAGTATTTT CASSVDGGAVDTQYF
TRBJ2-5 NA TRBV11-2 NA TGTGCCAGCAGCCAAGACAGGAGCCTACAAGAGACCCAGTACTTC CASSQDRSLQETQYF
TRBJ2-1 TRBD2 TRBV12-5 few TGTGCTAGTGGTTTTATCATCGGGCGGTCAGGGCTAGCGGGGACCTACAATGAGCAGTTCTTC CASGFIIGRSGLAGTYNEQFF
TRBJ1-1 NA TRBV28 NA TGTGCCAGCAGTTTCCCCTCAACCCAGACTGAAGCTTTCTTT CASSFPSTQTEAFF
TRBJ2-1 TRBD2 TRBV10-3 NA TGTGCCATCAGGGCTAGCGGGAGTAGCTCCTACAATGAGCAGTTCTTC CAIRASGSSSYNEQFF
TRBJ2-7 TRBD1 TRBV15 few TGTGCCACCAGCAGAGGAGACCTGGGACAGGGCGTCGACGAGCAGTACTTC CATSRGDLGQGVDEQYF
TRBJ1-3 NA TRBV6-5 NA TGTGCCAGCAGTACCTTAGCAGGGGATGGAAACACCATATATTTT CASSTLAGDGNTIYF
TRBJ2-5 NA TRBV29-1 few TGCAGCGCTGGAGGGGGCCCAGAGACCCAGTACTTC CSAGGGPETQYF
TRBJ1-1 NA TRBV5-1 NA TGCGCCAGCAGCTTGGGTCCTTCATCGAAGGGGGCTTTCTTT CASSLGPSSKGAFF
TRBJ1-1 NA TRBV28 NA TGTGCCAGCAGCCCCGGGTCAGAAGCTTTCTTT CASSPGSEAFF
TRBJ2-1 NA TRBV5-6 NA TGTGCCAGCAGCCACACGTCCCGGGTGAATGAGCAGTTCTTC CASSHTSRVNEQFF
TRBJ2-3 TRBD2 TRBV4-3 NA TGCGCCAGCAGCCAAGATACTCCCGGGACTAGCGGCACAGATACGCAGTATTTT CASSQDTPGTSGTDTQYF
TRBJ1-2 TRBD1 TRBV6-6 NA TGTGCCAGCAGTAACTCTGACAGGGGAGAGTGGGATGGCTACACCTTC CASSNSDRGEWDGYTF
TRBJ1-3 NA TRBV29-1 NA TGCAGCGTTGGACAGGAAAACACCATATATTTT CSVGQENTIYF
TRBJ2-1 TRBD2 TRBV7-3 NA TGTGCCAGCAGCTTAAGTGGGGGTAGCGGGAGGGGTAATGAGCAGTTCTTC CASSLSGGSGRGNEQFF
TRBJ1-6 TRBD1 TRBV6-5 NA TGTGCCAGCTCGGACAGGGGGAATTCACCCCTCCACTTT CASSDRGNSPLHF
TRBJ2-1 TRBD2 TRBV10-1 NA TGCGCCAGCAGTTCGGGACTAGCGGACCGTAATGAGCAGTTCTTC CASSSGLADRNEQFF
TRBJ1-5 TRBD1 TRBV7-2 NA TGTGCCAGCAGCTTGTCAGGGGGCAGTCGGCCCCAGCATTTT CASSLSGGSRPQHF
TRBJ1-2 TRBD1 TRBV5-1 NA TGCGCCAGCAGCGAGGGACAGGGTCTTGGCTACACCTTC CASSEGQGLGYTF
TRBJ2-2 TRBD1 TRBV5-4 few TGTGCCAGCAGCTCCGGGACAGGGTCGAACACCGGGGAGCTGTTTTTT CASSSGTGSNTGELFF
TRBJ1-1 NA TRBV9 NA TGTGCCAGCAGCGTAGCCCCAGGGCTCTCCACTGAAGCTTTCTTT CASSVAPGLSTEAFF
TRBJ2-3 NA TRBV6-5 once TGTGCCAGCAGTCAACAGGGTAACACAGATACGCAGTATTTT CASSQQGNTDTQYF
TRBJ1-1 TRBD1 TRBV4-3 NA TGCGCCAGCAGCCGTCAGGGGGCTTACACTGAAGCTTTCTTT CASSRQGAYTEAFF
TRBJ2-1 TRBD1 TRBV7-7 NA TGTGCTAGCAGCTCCCCCGGGACAGGGAACAATGAGCAGTTCTTC CASSSPGTGNNEQFF
TRBJ1-2 TRBD1 TRBV12-5 NA TGTGCTAGTGCTGTGACAGGGGACTACTATGGCTACACCTTC CASAVTGDYYGYTF
TRBJ1-1 TRBD1 TRBV9 NA TGTGCCAGCAGCGTAGGAGGGGGCTCCATGAACACTGAAGCTTTCTTT CASSVGGGSMNTEAFF
TRBJ2-6 TRBD2 TRBV5-1 NA TGCGCCAGCAGCCGGGGGGGCTCTGGGGCCAACGTCCTGACTTTC CASSRGGSGANVLTF
TRBJ2-2 NA TRBV6-6 NA TGTGCCAGCAGCCCCGCCAGGGCGAACACCGGGGAGCTGTTTTTT CASSPARANTGELFF
TRBJ1-1 NA TRBV29-1 few TGCAGTCCAGGAGGGAGGAACACTGAAGCTTTCTTT CSPGGRNTEAFF
TRBJ1-1 TRBD1 TRBV30 NA TGTGCCTGGAGCGAAACGGACAGGCGGAACACTGAAGCTTTCTTT CAWSETDRRNTEAFF
TRBJ1-1 TRBD1 TRBV6-1 NA TGTGCCAGCAGTGAAGAAGCAGGGGGAGGCACTGAAGCTTTCTTT CASSEEAGGGTEAFF
TRBJ2-4 TRBD2 TRBV5-6 NA TGTGCCAGCAGCTTGGAACTAGCGGGAGGGTATCCGAACATTCAGTACTTC CASSLELAGGYPNIQYF